The 22 T cell receptor beta chains given below trace back to one sample, sequenced in a study of blood T cells in healthy people across ages. With a J-beta primer mix and a sample-barcoded 5' primer, a second PCR ran about 6 to 11 cycles. TCRdb used MiXCR to reprocess the 5' RACE reads, holding one entry per CDR3 protein. The sample holds about 670,000 distinct CDR3 sequences; around 41% are singletons and the top ten take around 30%. The specimen sequenced was blood. The receptor set was obtained from an elderly man in good health.

This clonotype was counted ten times or more. V and J are TRBV5-1 and TRBJ1-2; D not certain. The CDR3 is made up of 13 amino acids. The germline gives CDR1 SGHRS, CDR2 YFSETQ. Trimming shortened V by 0 bases and J by 4 bases, and 7 bases separated the two germline ends. CDR3 coding DNA: TGCGCCAGCAGCTTGGATGGCAGCTATGGCTACACCTTC. Its translation: CASSLDGSYGYTF.

The V call is TRBV28, the J call TRBJ2-2; D is unclear. This CDR3 spans 14 amino acids. The germline V and J ends were trimmed by 8 bases and 7 bases, with 17 bases remaining between them. Germline CDR1 is MDHEN and CDR2 is SYDVKM. In DNA form, the CDR3 reads TGTGCCAGCTCCGGGCACCTAGGCGGCGGGGAGCTGTTTTTT. Translated, it gives CASSGHLGGGELFF.

V gene TRBV15 combines with J gene TRBJ2-5; 8 bases are shared with TRBD1. The J call may not be correct, given that the DNA end is closer to TRBJ2-1. The CDR3 is 15 residues long. Germline V gives CDR1 LNHNV, CDR2 YYDKDF (reference sequence). As DNA, the CDR3 is TGTGCCACCAGAGAACGCAGGGGGCGGTGGGAGACCCAGTTCTTC. Its protein is CATRERRGRWETQFF.

This chain links TRBV18 with TRBJ1-4, with TRBD1 as a possible D gene (5 bases). CDR3 length: 15 residues. From germline, CDR1 is KGHSH and CDR2 LQKENI. V was shortened by 0 bases and J by 2 bases, with 7 bases between the two germline ends. CDR3 sequence (DNA): TGTGCCAGCTCACCACCGGCAGGGACTAATGAAAAACTGTTTTTT. This codes for CASSPPAGTNEKLFF.

The V and J genes are TRBV6-2 or TRBV6-3 and TRBJ2-1; TRBD1 matches at 7 bases. V shed 4 bases, J shed 13 bases, and the junction held 16 bases outside the gene matches. The length of the CDR3 is 15 residues. Germline CDR1 MNHEY, CDR2 SVGEGT. As DNA, the CDR3 is TGTGCCAGCAGTTTACCCCCTGTGACAGGGCGTGTACAGTTCTTC. Its protein product is CASSLPPVTGRVQFF.

CDR3 sequence reads: CASSYSGGVYGYTF. CDR3 nucleotide sequence: TGTGCCAGCAGTTACTCAGGGGGGGTCTATGGCTACACCTTC. The chain carries TRBV6-5 and TRBJ1-2; a weak D match, TRBD1 (6 bases). The germline V gene encodes CDR1 MNHEY and CDR2 SVGAGI. CDR3 length equals 14 residues. V was clipped by 0 bases and J by 4 bases, with 9 bases between them.

This clonotype has a count of ten or more. The J gene is TRBJ2-7, the V gene TRBV20-1, with TRBD2 identical over 7 bases. In germline, CDR1 is DFQATT, CDR2 SNEGSKA (reference sequence). V was clipped by 6 bases and J by 0 bases; unmatched bases: 14. The CDR3 runs 16 residues. CDR3 sequence: CSATVATSRSSYEQYF. In DNA, the CDR3 is TGCAGTGCCACCGTCGCGACTAGCCGAAGCTCCTACGAGCAGTACTTC.

This clonotype was counted between two and nine times. This chain uses TRBV6-2 or TRBV6-3 with TRBJ1-2, with D uncertain. The germline V and J ends were trimmed by 10 bases and 0 bases, with 15 bases remaining between them. The germline gives CDR1 MNHEY, CDR2 SVGEGT. The CDR3 is made up of 14 amino acids. CDR3 DNA sequence: TGTGCCATTGCCCGGGGAACCGCTAACTATGGCTACACCTTC. Protein: CAIARGTANYGYTF.

This clonotype was counted between two and nine times. The V call is TRBV20-1, the J call TRBJ2-3, with D perhaps matching TRBD2 (6 bases). The V end lost 1 base, the J end lost 4 bases, and 12 bases lay between the germline ends. This CDR3 is 14 amino acids long. Germline-derived CDR1 and CDR2 are DFQATT and SNEGSKA (reference sequence). The DNA of the CDR3 is TGCAGTGCTAGAGCGGAGACTAGTGCAGATACGCAGTATTTT. It codes for CSARAETSADTQYF.

This sequence joins TRBV4-2 and TRBJ2-1; D may be TRBD2 (6 bases). The CDR3 runs to 13 residues. CDR1 LGHNA and CDR2 YNFKEQ come from the germline V gene. Trimming removed 6 bases from V and 8 bases from J, with 14 bases in between. Here the CDR3 reads CASSKTRFDEQFF. The CDR3 bases are TGTGCCAGCAGTAAGACTAGATTCGATGAGCAGTTCTTC.

This clonotype was counted only a few times. V usage is TRBV20-1 and J usage is TRBJ2-7; D might be TRBD1 or TRBD2, each matching 5 bases. CDR3 length: 15 amino acids. The germline V gene has CDR1 DFQATT and CDR2 SNEGSKA (reference sequence). Trimming removed 6 bases at V and 0 bases at J, with 18 bases between. The CDR3 loop reads CSATDGDASSYEQYF. CDR3 bases: TGCAGTGCAACAGATGGGGACGCCAGCTCCTACGAGCAGTACTTC.

This rearrangement joins TRBV24-1 to TRBJ1-2; tentative D call: TRBD1 (5 bases). CDR1 is KGHDR and CDR2 is SFDVKD in the germline V gene. V was trimmed by 6 bases and J by 3 bases, leaving 13 bases between them. This CDR3 region has 14 residues. CDR3 sequence: CATSSSQEDYGYTF. The CDR3 nucleotides are TGTGCCACCAGTTCATCACAGGAGGACTATGGCTACACCTTC.

The chain couples TRBV3-1 to TRBJ1-2; D gene ambiguous. Germline V gene lookup returns CDR1 LGHDT and CDR2 YNNKEL (reference sequence). The CDR3 consists of 14 residues. With 1 base removed from V and 2 bases from J, the gap between germline ends came to 8 bases. The CDR3 sequence: CASSQGLQNYGYTF. For the CDR3, the DNA is TGTGCCAGCAGCCAAGGGCTCCAAAACTATGGCTACACCTTC.

This clonotype was recorded a few times. The rearrangement links TRBV14 to TRBJ2-2; D uncertain. Germline V gives CDR1 SGHDN, CDR2 FVKESK. This CDR3 contains 14 residues. Trimming stripped 1 base from V and 5 bases from J, with 8 bases between. CDR3 in amino acids: CASSQVQLTGELFF. Written as DNA, the CDR3 is TGTGCCAGCAGCCAAGTCCAGTTAACCGGGGAGCTGTTTTTT. Together with reference TRBV14 and TRBJ2-2, the CDR3 gives the full variable domain: EAGVTQFPSHSVIEKGQTVTLRCDPISGHDNLYWYRRVMGKEIKFLLHFVKESKQDESGMPNNRFLAERTGGTYSTLKVQPAELEDSGVYFCASSQVQLTGELFFGEGSRLTVL.

This CDR3 reads CSVVGAGFYGYTF. Written as DNA, the CDR3 is TGCAGCGTTGTAGGGGCGGGATTCTATGGCTACACCTTC. J is TRBJ1-2 and V is TRBV29-1, with D maybe TRBD1 (5 bases). V was shortened by 4 bases and J by 4 bases, with 13 bases between the two germline ends. Germline CDR1 SQVTM, CDR2 ANQGSEA. This CDR3 spans 13 amino acids.

J is TRBJ1-2 and V is TRBV9; unclear D gene. Trimming pared 0 bases from V and 4 bases from J, leaving 7 bases between. The germline gives CDR1 SGDLS, CDR2 YYNGEE. The CDR3 extends over 13 amino acids. CDR3 nucleotide sequence: TGTGCCAGCAGCGTAGCCGGAGGCTATGGCTACACCTTC. Translating gives CASSVAGGYGYTF.

The rearrangement joins TRBV4-3 to TRBJ2-7; D may be TRBD2 (6 bases). From germline, CDR1 is LGHNA and CDR2 YSLEER. The length of the CDR3 is 15 residues. V gave up 0 bases and J gave up 2 bases, with 11 bases separating them. The CDR3 nucleotides read TGCGCCAGCAGCCAAGACGGCTCGGGGGCCTACGAGCAGTACTTC. Protein sequence: CASSQDGSGAYEQYF.

The V gene is TRBV10-3, the J gene TRBJ2-3, with 10 bases aligning to TRBD2. The germline gives CDR1 ENHRY, CDR2 SYGVKD. With 9 bases clipped from V and 2 bases from J, the junction kept 5 bases outside the gene matches. This CDR3 is built from 14 residues. The CDR3 DNA follows: TGTGCCATATTAGCGGGGGGCATCACAGATACGCAGTATTTT. It is translated as CAILAGGITDTQYF.

J is TRBJ2-7 and V is TRBV30; no firm D call. CDR3 size: 13 residues. Trimming cost V 2 bases and J 7 bases, with 15 bases left between them. CDR1 is GTSNPN, CDR2 SVGIG, per germline (reference sequence). CDR3 DNA: TGTGCCTGGAGTCCCCAATCCCACAATGAGCAGTACTTC. Translating gives CAWSPQSHNEQYF.

On this clonotype: This sequence may be a read error, since a much larger clone differs from it by one base. The CDR3 does not close with the conserved phenylalanine or tryptophan, likely indicating a read error. The J gene is TRBJ2-4, the V gene TRBV20-1; 10 bases are a match to TRBD1. Matching the DNA end better, TRBJ2-7 makes the J call doubtful. The CDR3 spans 12 residues. CDR1 and CDR2 from the germline V gene are DFQATT and SNEGSKA (reference sequence). CDR3 residues: CSATDRGVEQYL. CDR3 in DNA: TGCAGTGCTACGGACAGGGGGGTCGAGCAGTACCTC.

The chain employs TRBV11-1 and TRBJ2-5; maybe TRBD2 (6 bases). The CDR3 covers 15 residues. Germline lookup yields CDR1 SGHAT and CDR2 FQDESV (reference sequence). The V end lost 5 bases, the J end lost 11 bases, and 24 bases lay between the germline ends. The CDR3 coding sequence is TGTGCCAGCAGCCCAAGAGGAGGGAACTACAATGAGCAGTACTTC. Translating gives CASSPRGGNYNEQYF.

This chain uses TRBV20-1 with TRBJ2-1; TRBD1 agrees at 12 bases. The CDR3 sequence is 14 residues long. V was pared by 3 bases and J by 6 bases, with 3 bases of the junction left unmatched. Per the germline V gene, CDR1 is DFQATT and CDR2 is SNEGSKA (reference sequence). The CDR3 DNA reads as TGCAGTGCTAGGGAGGGACAGGGGGCCAATGAGCAGTTCTTC. Protein product: CSAREGQGANEQFF.